The present TCR beta chain was sequenced within a study of cytomegalovirus exposure and HLA in healthy donors. Study outcomes and limitations: Investigators reported around 150 TCR beta chains as tied to cytomegalovirus. For cytomegalovirus status, the classifier reportedly gave diagnoses with high specificity and sensitivity.

TCRdb keeps only in-frame clones here, not all; method: immunoSEQ multiplex PCR. This sample has about 400,000 clones, with roughly 89% found just once. Of note for this clone: Its antigen is unknown.

The donors were in the approximately 120-subject validation cohort, distinct from the 666-subject first cohort. The source is a young woman in good health and CMV-seronegative. The sample consisted of PBMCs.

CDR3 amino acids: CASSSTRDSSYSNQPQHF. The CDR3 region has the DNA TGTGCCAGCAGTTCAACTCGGGACTCGAGTTATAGCAATCAGCCCCAGCATTTT. The chain couples TRBV28 to TRBJ1-5; D may be TRBD1 (5 bases). The CDR3 runs to 18 residues. The V end was cut by 4 bases, the J end by 0 bases, with 19 bases between. The germline V gene has CDR1 MDHEN and CDR2 SYDVKM.